What follows are 17 T cell receptor beta chains derived from one specimen sequenced in a study of T cell responses to AZD1222 COVID-19 vaccine. Data came from immunoSEQ multiplex PCR; TCRdb stores just in-frame clones and leaves some out. This table has tens of thousands of clones, 80% to 95% appearing once. The material was peripheral blood, obtained 28 days after the second AZD1222 dose. Receptors originate from an adult who received the AZD1222 COVID-19 vaccine.

V gene TRBV19 combines with J gene TRBJ2-5, with TRBD1 matching 7 bases. The CDR3 spans 13 residues. Per germline, CDR1 LNHDA and CDR2 SQIVND (reference sequence). Trimming took 5 bases from V and 3 from J; bases not matched to a gene: 3. Here the CDR3 reads CASSLDREETQYF. CDR3 DNA sequence: TGTGCCAGTAGTCTCGACAGGGAAGAGACCCAGTACTTC.

This chain links TRBV7-9 with TRBJ1-5, with D possibly being TRBD1 (6 bases). Germline-derived CDR1 and CDR2 are SEHNR and FQNEAQ (reference sequence). V dropped 1 base and J dropped 1 base, with 14 bases sitting between them. This CDR3 comprises 17 residues. The CDR3 region has the DNA TGTGCCAGCAGCTTAGGGACAATAGGACAGAGCAATCAGCCCCAGCATTTT. Its protein product is CASSLGTIGQSNQPQHF.

This clone was seen once. The V call is TRBV14, the J call TRBJ2-7; D could derive from TRBD1 or TRBD2 (6 bases each). Germline V gene data show CDR1 as SGHDN and CDR2 as FVKESK. Between the trimmed V and J ends, which lost 0 bases and 4 bases, there was a span of 13 bases. This CDR3 has 15 amino acids. As DNA, the CDR3 is TGTGCCAGCAGCCAAGATTTCACAGGGAGGTACGAGCAGTACTTC. It codes for CASSQDFTGRYEQYF.

The V and J genes are TRBV7-9 and TRBJ1-2; no clear D gene. The V and J ends lost 5 bases and 1 base respectively, with 11 bases between them. CDR3 length equals 14 residues. The germline V gene has CDR1 SEHNR and CDR2 FQNEAQ (reference sequence). CDR3 sequence (DNA): TGTGCCAGCAGCGTCCGGGCTTATAACTATGGCTACACCTTC. Translated, it gives CASSVRAYNYGYTF.

The rearrangement joins TRBV2 to TRBJ2-3; TRBD1 matches at 10 bases. The V segment lost 2 bases and the J segment 2 bases; nucleotides outside the gene matches: 4. The CDR3 has 16 amino acids. CDR1 and CDR2 (germline): SNHLY, FYNNEI. The CDR3, as DNA: TGTGCCAGCAGTGAAATCGGGACAGGGGCCACAGATACGCAGTATTTT. It specifies CASSEIGTGATDTQYF.

In its sample, this clone was seen a few times. CDR3 amino acids: CASSYSYGGVPDTQYF. The CDR3 nucleotides read TGTGCCAGCAGTTACTCATATGGAGGTGTTCCAGATACGCAGTATTTT. V is TRBV6-5 and J is TRBJ2-3; tentative D call: TRBD2 (5 bases). Trimming took 0 bases from V and 4 from J, leaving 14 bases between them. The V gene's germline CDR1 is MNHEY and CDR2 SVGAGI. The CDR3 loop spans 16 amino acids.

This chain uses TRBV30 with TRBJ1-2, with D perhaps matching TRBD1 (5 bases). Looked up from germline, CDR1 is GTSNPN and CDR2 is SVGIG (reference sequence). The CDR3 sequence is 14 residues long. The V gene lost 0 bases and the J gene lost 3 bases, with 11 bases spanning the gap. CDR3 residues: CAWSVLGRDYGYTF. For the CDR3, the DNA is TGTGCCTGGAGTGTACTCGGCAGGGACTATGGCTACACCTTC.

V and J are TRBV6-6 and TRBJ1-5; 10 nucleotides align to TRBD1. CDR1 and CDR2 (germline): MNHNY, SVGAGI (reference sequence). There are 15 residues in the CDR3. Germline trimming cut 7 bases from V and 6 bases from J; bases unmatched to any gene: 9. This CDR3 is CASKEAGQGFQPQHF. CDR3 bases: TGTGCCAGCAAAGAGGCGGGACAGGGGTTTCAGCCCCAGCATTTT.

The chain uses TRBV5-4 and TRBJ1-2; D may be TRBD1 (5 bases). The CDR3 totals 13 residues. Germline V gene lookup returns CDR1 SGHNT and CDR2 YYREEE (reference sequence). Trimming stripped 4 bases from V and 0 bases from J, with 7 bases between. In DNA form, the CDR3 reads TGTGCCAGCAGCCGGGGGTCTAACTATGGCTACACCTTC. Amino acid sequence: CASSRGSNYGYTF. Supplemented by reference TRBV5-4 and TRBJ1-2, the full variable domain reads ETGVTQSPTHLIKTRGQQVTLRCSSQSGHNTVSWYQQALGQGPQFIFQYYREEENGRGNFPPRFSGLQFPNYSSELNVNALELDDSALYLCASSRGSNYGYTFGSGTRLTVV.

The CDR3 DNA is TGTGCCAGCAGCCGGACAGGCGACCCTAACTATGGCTACACCTTC. Translation gives CASSRTGDPNYGYTF. V usage is TRBV5-6 and J usage is TRBJ1-2; 7 nucleotides agree with TRBD1. The CDR3 length is 15 residues. CDR1 SGHDT and CDR2 YYEEEE come from the germline V gene. Unmatched junction bases numbered 6, after V lost 4 bases and J lost 0 bases.

This clone showed up just once. The chain combines TRBV7-9 with TRBJ2-5; 9 nucleotides align to TRBD1. The CDR3 is made up of 14 amino acids. The V and J ends lost 7 bases and 5 bases, in that order; junction bases with no gene match: 8. Germline V gives CDR1 SEHNR, CDR2 FQNEAQ (reference sequence). The DNA for the CDR3 is TGTGCCAGCACCAAGACAGGGGGGACGGAGACCCAGTACTTC. It encodes CASTKTGGTETQYF.

V gene TRBV30 combines with J gene TRBJ1-6, with 9 bases identical to TRBD1. There are 16 residues in the CDR3. Germline V gene data show CDR1 as GTSNPN and CDR2 as SVGIG (reference sequence). J lost 10 bases, V lost 5 bases, and 15 bases had no gene match. The CDR3 region is CAWQSGTGRVQSPLHF. In DNA form, the CDR3 reads TGTGCCTGGCAGTCCGGGACAGGGCGTGTTCAGTCACCCCTCCACTTT.

This sequence joins TRBV19 and TRBJ1-2; possibly TRBD1 for D (5 bases). V was clipped by 4 bases and J by 4 bases, with 16 bases between them. Germline CDR1 reads LNHDA; CDR2 reads SQIVND (reference sequence). The CDR3 length is 15 residues. The CDR3 coding sequence is TGTGCCAGTAGTAACCTCCCCGGGACCCTCTATGGCTACACCTTC. Protein sequence: CASSNLPGTLYGYTF.

CDR3 sequence reads: CASSWDYNEQFF. CDR3 bases: TGTGCCAGCAGCTGGGACTACAATGAGCAGTTCTTC. The gene calls are TRBV7-9 and TRBJ2-1; D call uncertain. CDR1 and CDR2 from the germline V gene are SEHNR and FQNEAQ (reference sequence). V lost 4 bases to trimming and J lost 3 bases, with 4 bases between them. This CDR3 has 12 amino acids.

The chain combines TRBV5-1 with TRBJ2-5, with 7 bases fitting TRBD1. With V trimmed by 1 base and J by 3 bases, 9 bases remained unmatched. CDR3 length: 16 amino acids. Germline V gene data show CDR1 as SGHRS and CDR2 as YFSETQ. DNA for the CDR3: TGCGCCAGCAGCTTGATGGGGACCGACAGGGAAGAGACCCAGTACTTC. This sequence encodes CASSLMGTDREETQYF. The complete variable domain, with remaining parts taken from reference TRBV5-1 and TRBJ2-5, reads KAGVTQTPRYLIKTRGQQVTLSCSPISGHRSVSWYQQTPGQGLQFLFEYFSETQRNKGNFPGRFSGRQFSNSRSEMNVSTLELGDSALYLCASSLMGTDREETQYFGPGTRLLVL.

This chain connects TRBV4-1 to TRBJ1-4; D uncertain. The CDR3 covers 17 residues. Per germline, CDR1 MGHRA and CDR2 YSYEKL. The ends were cut back, 3 bases at V and 8 bases at J, with 22 bases in the middle. CDR3 loop: CASSQVLSGARKEKLFF. DNA for the CDR3: TGCGCCAGCAGCCAGGTCCTTTCTGGCGCCCGAAAGGAAAAACTGTTTTTT.

The V call is TRBV2, the J call TRBJ1-2; 10 bases map to TRBD1. The CDR3 extends over 14 amino acids. V dropped 8 bases and J dropped 7; count of bases not matched to a gene: 10. Germline-derived CDR1 and CDR2 are SNHLY and FYNNEI. The CDR3 sequence: CASARVGQGFGYTF. The CDR3 bases are TGTGCCAGCGCCCGAGTGGGACAGGGGTTTGGCTACACCTTC. The full variable domain, rest sourced from reference TRBV2 and TRBJ1-2, is EPEVTQTPSHQVTQMGQEVILRCVPISNHLYFYWYRQILGQKVEFLVSFYNNEISEKSEIFDDQFSVERPDGSNFTLKIRSTKLEDSAMYFCASARVGQGFGYTFGSGTRLTVV.